This T cell receptor beta chain was retrieved from a study of blood T cell repertoires in COVID-19. Clinical history reported by participants formed the basis on which cohorts were assigned. The length of the CDR3 is 13 residues. Germline values: CDR1 MNHEY, CDR2 SVGAGI. Trimming pared 2 bases from V and 3 bases from J, leaving 8 bases between. As for this clone: This sample also contains other DNA sequences that code for the same CDR3.

Only in-frame clones appear in the TCRdb table, and some are missing; sequencing was by immunoSEQ multiplex PCR. Of 400,000 to 500,000 clones detected, approximately 90% appear once; the ten largest clones hold roughly 1.4%. This sequence joins TRBV6-5 and TRBJ2-7; tentative D call: TRBD2 (6 bases). The source of this sequence is a woman between 18 and 29 years old who had been exposed to COVID-19. Material for sequencing was PBMCs or T cells enriched from blood (not recorded which). CDR3 in amino acids: CASSYGTDYEQYF. The CDR3 region has the DNA TGTGCCAGCAGTTACGGGACTGACTACGAGCAGTACTTC.